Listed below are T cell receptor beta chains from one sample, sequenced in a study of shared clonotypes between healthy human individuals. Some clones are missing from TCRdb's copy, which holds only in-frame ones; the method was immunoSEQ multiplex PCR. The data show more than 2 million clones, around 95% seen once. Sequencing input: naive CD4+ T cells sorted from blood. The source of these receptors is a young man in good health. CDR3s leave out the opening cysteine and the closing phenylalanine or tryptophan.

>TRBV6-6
ASSYGGSFSYEQY
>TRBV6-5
ASSYRGAGTDTQY
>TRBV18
ASSRRDNPYEQY
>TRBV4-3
ASSQGIQGTNYGYT
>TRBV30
AWRVRASSYNSPLH
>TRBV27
ASSLSGNAGELF
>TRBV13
ASSLGSRNRAYEQY
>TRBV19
ASSRQGVPNTEAF
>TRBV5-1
ASSPTGRETQY
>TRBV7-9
ASSRALADTDTQY
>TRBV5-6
ASSPLGKGLTGANVLT
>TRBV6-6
ASSYFGSGSYEQY
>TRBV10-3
AISEGYTEAF
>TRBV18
ASSPPGGPLNYGYT
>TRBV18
ASSPPGSSGNTIY
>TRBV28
ASSLWSRDRGRETQY
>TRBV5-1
ASSLVLRGSYNEQF
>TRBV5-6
ASSLAGQGTSEAF
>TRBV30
AWSNGLSGTDTQY
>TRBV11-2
ASSLGAGGLTDTQY
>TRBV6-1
ASSTDPGPYEQY
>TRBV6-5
ASKPGLQNIQY
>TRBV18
ASSPPGGTDTQY
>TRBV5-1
ASSPGTGSGNTIY
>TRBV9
ASSVGLANTGELF
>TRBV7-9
ASSLDPTDTQY
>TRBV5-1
ASSLGSGETQY
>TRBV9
ASSFDRGSYNEQF
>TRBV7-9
ASSPGAVWGTEAF
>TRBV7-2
ASSPQPGLVSYEQY
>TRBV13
ASSLGGGVNGQPQH
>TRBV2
ASKASILMNEQF
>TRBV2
ASNLQGTHPGAF
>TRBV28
AAEGANTQY
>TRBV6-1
ASSEGTGEYSNQPQH
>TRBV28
ASSLLDRGGAEAF
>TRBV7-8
ASSLDGQETQY
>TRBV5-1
ASSLMVAGEQY
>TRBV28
ASSLGGTSAYNEQF
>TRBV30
ATRGPGAEQY
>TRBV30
AWSATENTEAF
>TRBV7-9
ASSLYRDSAYEQY
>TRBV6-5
ASKVDSISGNTIY
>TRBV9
ASSVGQGGNTIY
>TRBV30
AWQGAYNEQF
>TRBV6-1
ASTEKGWYEQY
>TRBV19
ASSTGRAGNEQF
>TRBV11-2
ASSRTLGEVEKLF
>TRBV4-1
ASSPPMDLAETKNIQY
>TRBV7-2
ASRPSGDNEQF
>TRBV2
ASSQAHRGLQPQH
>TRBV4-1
ASSQDRYEQY
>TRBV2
ASRATSGQETQY